This T cell receptor (beta chain) was sequenced in a study of CD8 T cells in Susac syndrome. This clonotype was seen only a few times. Roughly 0.45 to 1 ug RNA was reverse transcribed with random hexamers. The method of amplification for TCR beta CDR3 was immunoSEQ multiplex PCR, covering 54 Vbeta and 13 Jbeta. TCRdb called the immunoSEQ multiplex PCR reads again in MiXCR, with one record for every CDR3 protein. The repertoire holds a few hundred thousand distinct CDR3 sequences, with around 90% as singletons. High-throughput TCR beta sequencing covered peripheral CD8+ and CD4+ T cells. Purification of the CD8+ and CD4+ T cells relied on negative isolation, and TEMRA cells underwent FACS enrichment. The source is a human donor with multiple sclerosis. Sequenced input: CD4+ T cells from PBMCs.

CDR3 sequence (DNA): TGTGCCAGTAGTCAAATAGCGGGGGTCTACAATGAGCAGTTCTTC. It codes for CASSQIAGVYNEQFF. The chain recombines TRBV19 with TRBJ2-1, with TRBD2 matching over 9 bases. V was pared by 5 bases and J by 3 bases, with 5 bases of the junction left unmatched. The CDR3 extends over 15 amino acids. Germline V gene lookup returns CDR1 LNHDA and CDR2 SQIVND (reference sequence). Complete variable domain (other parts from reference TRBV19 and TRBJ2-1): DGGITQSPKYLFRKEGQNVTLSCEQNLNHDAMYWYRQDPGQGLRLIYYSQIVNDFQKGDIAEGYSVSREKKESFPLTVTSAQKNPTAFYLCASSQIAGVYNEQFFGPGTRLTVL.